This T cell receptor (beta chain) comes out of a study of multiple sclerosis patients with progressive multifocal leukoencephalopathy. The CDR3 runs 13 residues. CDR1 and CDR2 (germline): SEHNR, FQNEAQ (reference sequence). Trimming shortened V by 1 base and J by 4 bases, and 8 bases separated the two germline ends. Documented time point: time of PML onset. Using immunoSEQ multiplex PCR, the repertoire was profiled, and TCRdb retains in-frame clones only, with some absent. This sample has 25,000 to 35,000 clones; approximately 86% occur once, and the top ten carry 5.7%. This sequence joins TRBV7-9 and TRBJ2-7; D is perhaps TRBD1 (5 bases). This clonotype was obtained from a woman in her thirties or forties with progressive multifocal leukoencephalopathy. The material sequenced was PBMCs, taken from a patient treated with natalizumab. The CDR3 is CASSLGQYYEQYF. The CDR3 nucleotides read TGTGCCAGCAGCTTAGGACAGTATTACGAGCAGTACTTC.